The subject of this entry is one TCR beta chain. This specimen comes from a study of blood T cell repertoires in COVID-19. Study summary: Samples came from the United States, Italy and Spain, spanning acute and convalescent COVID-19. PBMCs, B-cell-depleted T cells, or T cells provided the cDNA or gDNA that made up the material.

Trimming took 5 bases from V and 2 from J; bases not matched to a gene: 9. The length of the CDR3 is 15 residues. In germline, CDR1 is SGHAT, CDR2 FQNNGV. Original handling: Reference gene primer amplification gave nucleated cell count estimates. This table comes from immunoSEQ multiplex PCR, and its TCRdb copy is limited to in-frame clones, with some not included. V and J calls and clone size are copied from that table; D and trimming were computed from the DNA. There are 95,000 or so clones in the sample; 79% occur only once, and less than 20% lies in the top ten. The origin of this receptor is a woman over 75 with active or convalescent COVID-19. The chain recombines TRBV11-2 with TRBJ2-7; 7 bases are shared with TRBD1. Input material: peripheral blood. DNA for the CDR3: TGTGCCAGCAGCACCACGGGGACAGAGACCTACGAGCAGTACTTC. This sequence encodes CASSTTGTETYEQYF.